These 20 T cell receptor beta chains originate from one sample sequenced in a study of cytomegalovirus exposure and HLA in healthy donors. The PCR contained 60 Vbeta and 13 Jbeta primers. This table comes from immunoSEQ multiplex PCR, and its TCRdb copy is limited to in-frame clones, with some not included. This table has approximately 150,000 clones, around four fifths appearing once. The sequenced sample was PBMCs. The receptors come from a boy between 2 and 15 years old in good health and CMV-seronegative.

The chain combines TRBV2 with TRBJ2-7; 10 nucleotides match TRBD2. The germline V gene encodes CDR1 SNHLY and CDR2 FYNNEI. The CDR3 sequence is 17 residues long. V dropped 3 bases and J dropped 3; count of bases not matched to a gene: 11. Written as DNA, the CDR3 is TGTGCCAGCAGTGAGGGATCCAGCGGGAGGGGCGGCTACGAGCAGTACTTC. Its translation: CASSEGSSGRGGYEQYF.

The V and J genes are TRBV19 and TRBJ1-1; no firm D call. V was pared by 3 bases and J by 6 bases, with 14 bases between. There are 14 residues in the CDR3. In germline, CDR1 is LNHDA, CDR2 SQIVND (reference sequence). The CDR3 sequence is CASSIYVELPEAFF. CDR3 DNA: TGTGCCAGTAGTATCTATGTGGAGTTGCCTGAAGCTTTCTTT.

This clone was observed a few times. Compared with germline, one end of the junction differs, possibly owing to a read error. The rearrangement links TRBV7-9 to TRBJ2-3; 8 bases fit TRBD2. The CDR3 length is 16 residues. Germline V gives CDR1 SEHNR, CDR2 FQNEAQ (reference sequence). As DNA, the CDR3 is TGTTCCAGCAGCTCTCTGGCGGGAGGATTGACAGATACGCAGTATTTT. This gives the protein CSSSSLAGGLTDTQYF.

CDR3 region: CASSEWMTSRNNEQFF. The DNA for the CDR3 is TGTGCCAGCAGTGAGTGGATGACTAGCAGGAACAATGAGCAGTTCTTC. This sequence joins TRBV6-1 and TRBJ2-1, with 7 positions matching TRBD2. V shed 3 bases, J shed 5 bases, and the junction held 10 bases outside the gene matches. Germline values: CDR1 MNHNS, CDR2 SASEGT. This CDR3 has 16 amino acids.

This clone was detected once. V gene TRBV28 combines with J gene TRBJ1-1; D is possibly TRBD1 (6 bases). CDR1 MDHEN and CDR2 SYDVKM come from the germline V gene. The V and J ends lost 1 base and 5 bases respectively, with 14 bases between them. The CDR3 covers 15 residues. CDR3 loop: CASSLLEQGGTEAFF. The CDR3 DNA sequence: TGTGCCAGCAGTTTATTGGAACAGGGAGGGACTGAAGCTTTCTTT.

CDR3 loop: CAITGFDEQYF. In DNA, the CDR3 is TGTGCCATTACGGGGTTTGACGAGCAGTACTTC. This chain joins TRBV10-3 and TRBJ2-7; a weak D match, TRBD2 (5 bases). The germline V gene has CDR1 ENHRY and CDR2 SYGVKD. CDR3 length: 11 amino acids. Trimming stripped 9 bases from V and 5 bases from J, with 11 bases between.

This rearrangement joins TRBV5-4 to TRBJ1-1; no clear D. The germline CDR1 and CDR2 sequences are SGHNT and YYREEE (reference sequence). The length of the CDR3 is 13 residues. V was shortened by 0 bases and J by 4 bases, with 7 bases between the two germline ends. The CDR3 DNA reads as TGTGCCAGCAGCTTGGCGGGGAGCACTGAAGCTTTCTTT. This codes for CASSLAGSTEAFF.

The chain couples TRBV7-2 to TRBJ1-1; tentatively, D is TRBD1 (6 bases). Germline lookup yields CDR1 SGHTA and CDR2 FQGNSA. This CDR3 region has 13 residues. V was clipped by 5 bases and J by 8 bases, with 15 bases between them. Written as DNA, the CDR3 is TGTGCCAGCAGCAAAAGGCAGGGGTCGGAAGCTTTCTTT. Protein: CASSKRQGSEAFF.

The chain has TRBV27 and TRBJ1-1; 7 bases are shared with TRBD1. Germline values: CDR1 MNHEY, CDR2 SMNVEV (reference sequence). After removal of 2 bases from V and 0 bases from J, the junction contained 6 bases not matched to a gene. The CDR3 length is 16 residues. In nucleotides, the CDR3 is TGTGCCAGCAGTTTAAGGACAGGCCACATGAACACTGAAGCTTTCTTT. This gives the protein CASSLRTGHMNTEAFF.

The V call is TRBV19, the J call TRBJ2-2; 11 bases map to TRBD2. The CDR3 is 14 residues long. The ends lost 4 bases at V and 8 bases at J; junction bases unmatched: 3. Per the germline V gene, CDR1 is LNHDA and CDR2 is SQIVND (reference sequence). In DNA form, the CDR3 reads TGTGCCAGTAGTACGAGGACTAGCGGGGGGGAGCTGTTTTTT. Translated: CASSTRTSGGELFF.

V is TRBV5-4 and J is TRBJ2-7, with TRBD1 as a possible D gene (7 bases). The CDR3 has 14 amino acids. The V and J ends lost 5 bases and 0 bases respectively, with 12 bases between them. CDR1 and CDR2 from the germline V gene are SGHNT and YYREEE (reference sequence). The CDR3 coding sequence is TGTGCCAGCAGAGCAGGGGGGAGCTCCTACGAGCAGTACTTC. Protein product: CASRAGGSSYEQYF.

The rearrangement links TRBV5-1 to TRBJ2-3; D possibly corresponds to TRBD2 (6 bases). This CDR3 is 15 amino acids long. From germline, CDR1 is SGHRS and CDR2 YFSETQ. The ends were cut back, 7 bases at V and 5 bases at J, with 20 bases in the middle. CDR3 sequence (DNA): TGCGCCAGCTCTTTGTTCGGGGGAATGGGAGATACGCAGTATTTT. As protein: CASSLFGGMGDTQYF.

This clone was picked up a small number of times. The rearrangement joins TRBV28 to TRBJ2-7; 14 bases are shared with TRBD2. From germline, CDR1 is MDHEN and CDR2 SYDVKM. The V and J ends lost 3 bases and 4 bases, in that order; junction bases with no gene match: 23. This CDR3 has 22 amino acids. The CDR3 sequence is CASSFKSRIPGLAGVWNYEQYF. The DNA for the CDR3 is TGTGCCAGCAGTTTCAAATCCCGGATCCCGGGACTAGCGGGAGTCTGGAATTACGAGCAGTACTTC.

This chain connects TRBV27 to TRBJ2-5; TRBD2 is a possible D gene (7 bases). The last part of the DNA fits TRBJ2-7 better; the J call may be wrong. The germline CDR1 and CDR2 sequences are MNHEY and SMNVEV (reference sequence). This CDR3 spans 15 amino acids. CDR3 region: CASSYIGGAATEQYF. The CDR3 DNA is TGTGCCAGCAGTTACATAGGGGGGGCGGCGACCGAGCAGTACTTC.

Details on this clone: Compared with germline, one end of the junction differs, possibly owing to a read error. The same CDR3 also results from other DNA sequences found in this sample. This chain uses TRBV6-1 with TRBJ2-1; the D gene is possibly TRBD1 (5 bases). Looked up from germline, CDR1 is MNHNS and CDR2 is SASEGT. The CDR3 totals 16 residues. DNA of the CDR3: TGTGCTAGCAGTGAAGGGGCAGGGTTCTCCTACAATGAGCAGTTCTTC. Translated, it gives CASSEGAGFSYNEQFF.

The chain links TRBV18 to TRBJ1-5; unclear D gene. The germline V gene encodes CDR1 KGHSH and CDR2 LQKENI. V lost 6 bases, J lost 0 bases, and 12 bases lay in between. This CDR3 is built from 15 residues. This chain's CDR3 is CASSTGTGSNQPQHF. The CDR3 DNA sequence: TGTGCCAGCTCTACGGGAACGGGTAGCAATCAGCCCCAGCATTTT.

With regard to this clone: At one end the junction does not follow the germline gene, possibly because of a read error. The chain couples TRBV7-9 to TRBJ2-7; D is perhaps TRBD2 (6 bases). The CDR3 is 15 amino acids. Germline lookup yields CDR1 SEHNR and CDR2 FQNEAQ (reference sequence). The CDR3 reads CSSSHELAVAYEQYF. The CDR3 DNA follows: TGTTCCAGCAGCCACGAACTAGCTGTAGCCTACGAGCAGTACTTC.

The chain carries TRBV4-3 and TRBJ1-4; TRBD1 matches 7 bases. The V segment lost 4 bases and the J segment 3 bases; nucleotides outside the gene matches: 5. Per the germline V gene, CDR1 is LGHNA and CDR2 is YSLEER. This CDR3 is 15 amino acids long. The CDR3 spells CASSRKGGANEKLFF. The CDR3 DNA is TGCGCCAGCAGCCGGAAAGGGGGCGCTAATGAAAAACTGTTTTTT.

Here the CDR3 reads CASRTGTVNEQYF. Here the CDR3 DNA reads TGTGCCAGCAGGACCGGGACAGTTAACGAGCAGTACTTC. This sequence joins TRBV6-1 and TRBJ2-7; 7 nucleotides align to TRBD1. Germline assignment: CDR1 MNHNS and CDR2 SASEGT. Losses at the gene ends were 6 bases for V and 5 bases for J; bases not matched to a gene: 7. The CDR3 spans 13 residues.

The chain uses TRBV29-1 and TRBJ1-4, with 7 bases fitting TRBD1. Germline V gene lookup returns CDR1 SQVTM and CDR2 ANQGSEA. Trimming at V came to 5 bases and at J to 3 bases, leaving 6 bases not matched to a gene. The CDR3 sequence is 14 residues long. The CDR3 nucleotides are TGCAGCGTTTCACCCGGGACAGCTAATGAAAAACTGTTTTTT. This gives the protein CSVSPGTANEKLFF.